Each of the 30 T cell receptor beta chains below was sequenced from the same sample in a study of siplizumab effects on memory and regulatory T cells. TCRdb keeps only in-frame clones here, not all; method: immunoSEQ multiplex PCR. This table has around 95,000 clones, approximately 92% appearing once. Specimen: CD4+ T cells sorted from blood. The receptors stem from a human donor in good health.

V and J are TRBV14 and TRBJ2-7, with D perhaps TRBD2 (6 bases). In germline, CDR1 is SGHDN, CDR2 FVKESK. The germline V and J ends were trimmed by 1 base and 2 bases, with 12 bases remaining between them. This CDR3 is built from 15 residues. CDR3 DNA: TGTGCCAGCAGCCAAGCCACTAGCCCCACCTACGAGCAGTACTTC. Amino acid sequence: CASSQATSPTYEQYF.

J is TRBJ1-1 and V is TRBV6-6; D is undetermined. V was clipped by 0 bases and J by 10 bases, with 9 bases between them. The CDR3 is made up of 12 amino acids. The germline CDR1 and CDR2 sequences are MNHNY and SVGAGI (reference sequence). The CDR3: CASSYSGEGAFF. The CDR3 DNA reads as TGTGCCAGCAGTTACTCGGGTGAGGGAGCTTTCTTT.

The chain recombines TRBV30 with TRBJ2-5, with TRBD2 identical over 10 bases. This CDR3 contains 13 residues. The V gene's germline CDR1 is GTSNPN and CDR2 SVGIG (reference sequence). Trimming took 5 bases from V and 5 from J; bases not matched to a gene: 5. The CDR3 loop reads CAWGAGGQETQYF. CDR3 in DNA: TGTGCCTGGGGAGCGGGGGGGCAGGAGACCCAGTACTTC.

CDR3 sequence reads: CATTKQRVNTEAFF. In DNA, the CDR3 is TGTGCCACCACCAAGCAGCGGGTGAACACTGAAGCTTTCTTT. The chain employs TRBV19 and TRBJ1-1; D gene unclear. Per germline, CDR1 LNHDA and CDR2 SQIVND (reference sequence). Trimming took 10 bases from V and 0 from J, leaving 15 bases between them. The CDR3 length is 14 residues.

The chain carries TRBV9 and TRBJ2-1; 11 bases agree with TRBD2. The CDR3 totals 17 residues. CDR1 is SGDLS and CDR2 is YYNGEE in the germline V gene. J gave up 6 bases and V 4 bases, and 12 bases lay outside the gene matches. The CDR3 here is CASSPKTGLAVSNEQFF. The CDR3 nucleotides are TGTGCCAGCAGCCCCAAGACGGGACTAGCGGTTTCCAATGAGCAGTTCTTC.

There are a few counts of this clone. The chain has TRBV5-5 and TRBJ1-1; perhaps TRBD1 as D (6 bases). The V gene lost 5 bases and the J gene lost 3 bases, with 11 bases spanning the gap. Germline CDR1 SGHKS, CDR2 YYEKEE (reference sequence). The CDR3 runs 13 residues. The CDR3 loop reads CASRRDTYTEAFF. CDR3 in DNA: TGTGCCAGCAGGAGGGACACCTACACTGAAGCTTTCTTT.

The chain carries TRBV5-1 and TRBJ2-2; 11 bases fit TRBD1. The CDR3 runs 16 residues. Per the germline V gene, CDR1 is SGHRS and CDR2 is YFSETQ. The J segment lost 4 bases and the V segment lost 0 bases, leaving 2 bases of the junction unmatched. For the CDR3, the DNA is TGCGCCAGCAGCTTGGGAGGGACAGGGGGCACCGGGGAGCTGTTTTTT. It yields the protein CASSLGGTGGTGELFF.

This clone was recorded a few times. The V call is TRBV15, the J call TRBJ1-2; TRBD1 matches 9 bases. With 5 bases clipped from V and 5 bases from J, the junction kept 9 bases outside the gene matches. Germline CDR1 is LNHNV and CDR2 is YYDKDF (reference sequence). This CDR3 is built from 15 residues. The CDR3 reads CATSLNRGPEYGYTF. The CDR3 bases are TGTGCCACCAGCCTCAACAGGGGGCCCGAATATGGCTACACCTTC.

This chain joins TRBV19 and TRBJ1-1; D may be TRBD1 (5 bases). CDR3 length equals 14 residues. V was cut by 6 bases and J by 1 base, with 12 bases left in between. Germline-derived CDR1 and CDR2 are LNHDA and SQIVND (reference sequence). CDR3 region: CASSLGVWNTEAFF. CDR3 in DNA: TGTGCCAGTAGCCTAGGGGTGTGGAACACTGAAGCTTTCTTT. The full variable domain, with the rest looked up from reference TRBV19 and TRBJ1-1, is DGGITQSPKYLFRKEGQNVTLSCEQNLNHDAMYWYRQDPGQGLRLIYYSQIVNDFQKGDIAEGYSVSREKKESFPLTVTSAQKNPTAFYLCASSLGVWNTEAFFGQGTRLTVV.

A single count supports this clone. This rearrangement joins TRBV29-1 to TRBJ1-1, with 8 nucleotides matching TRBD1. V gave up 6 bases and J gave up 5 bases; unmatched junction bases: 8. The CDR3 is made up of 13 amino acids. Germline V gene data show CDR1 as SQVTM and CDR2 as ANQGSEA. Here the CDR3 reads CSVDQGAGTEAFF. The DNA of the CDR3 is TGCAGCGTAGACCAGGGGGCCGGAACTGAAGCTTTCTTT.

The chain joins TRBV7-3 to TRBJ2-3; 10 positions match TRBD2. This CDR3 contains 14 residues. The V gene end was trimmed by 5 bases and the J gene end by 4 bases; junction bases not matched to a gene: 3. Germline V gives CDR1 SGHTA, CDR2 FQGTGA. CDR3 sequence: CASSLAGVSDTQYF. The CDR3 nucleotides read TGTGCCAGCAGCCTAGCGGGGGTGTCAGATACGCAGTATTTT.

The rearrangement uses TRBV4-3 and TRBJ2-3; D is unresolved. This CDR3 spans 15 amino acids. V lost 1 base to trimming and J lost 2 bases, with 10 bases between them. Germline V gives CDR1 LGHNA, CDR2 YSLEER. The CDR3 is CASSQGPGNTDTQYF. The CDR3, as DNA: TGCGCCAGCAGCCAAGGACCAGGTAACACAGATACGCAGTATTTT.

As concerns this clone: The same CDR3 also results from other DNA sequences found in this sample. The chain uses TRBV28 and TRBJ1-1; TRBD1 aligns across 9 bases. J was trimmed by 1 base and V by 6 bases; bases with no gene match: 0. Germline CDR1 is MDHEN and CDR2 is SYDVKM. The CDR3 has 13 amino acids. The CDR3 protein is CASRGQGNTEAFF. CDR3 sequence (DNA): TGTGCCAGCAGGGGACAGGGGAACACTGAAGCTTTCTTT.

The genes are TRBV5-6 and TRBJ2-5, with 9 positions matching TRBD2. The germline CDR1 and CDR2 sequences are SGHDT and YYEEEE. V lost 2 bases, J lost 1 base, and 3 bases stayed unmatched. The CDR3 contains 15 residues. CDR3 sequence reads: CASSLAGGIQETQYF. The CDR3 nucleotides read TGTGCCAGCAGCTTAGCGGGGGGAATCCAAGAGACCCAGTACTTC.

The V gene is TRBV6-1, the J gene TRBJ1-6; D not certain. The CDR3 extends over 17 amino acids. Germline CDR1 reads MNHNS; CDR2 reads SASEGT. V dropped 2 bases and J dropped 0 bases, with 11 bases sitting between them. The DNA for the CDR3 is TGTGCCAGCAGTGAATCGGGCGCGAGCTCCTATAATTCACCCCTCCACTTT. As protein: CASSESGASSYNSPLHF.

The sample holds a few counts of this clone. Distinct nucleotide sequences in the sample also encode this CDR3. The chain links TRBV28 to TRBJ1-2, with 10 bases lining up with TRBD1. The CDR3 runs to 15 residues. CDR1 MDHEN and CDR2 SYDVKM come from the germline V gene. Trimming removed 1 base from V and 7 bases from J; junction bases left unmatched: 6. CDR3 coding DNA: TGTGCCAGCAGTTTATCGGGACAGGGGAGGGGTGGCTACACCTTC. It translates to CASSLSGQGRGGYTF.

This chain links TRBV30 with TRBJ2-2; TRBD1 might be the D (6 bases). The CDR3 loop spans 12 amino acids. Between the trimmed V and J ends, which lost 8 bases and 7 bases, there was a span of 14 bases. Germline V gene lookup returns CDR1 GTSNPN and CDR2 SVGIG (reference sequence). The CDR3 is CAGYRAYGELFF. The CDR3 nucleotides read TGTGCCGGGTACAGGGCATACGGGGAGCTGTTTTTT.

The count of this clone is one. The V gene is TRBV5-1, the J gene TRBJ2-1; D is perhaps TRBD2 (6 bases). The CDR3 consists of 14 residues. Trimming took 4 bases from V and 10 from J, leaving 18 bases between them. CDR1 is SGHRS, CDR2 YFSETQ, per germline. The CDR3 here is CASSPIQSGQEQFF. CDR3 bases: TGCGCCAGCAGCCCAATACAGAGCGGGCAAGAGCAGTTCTTC.

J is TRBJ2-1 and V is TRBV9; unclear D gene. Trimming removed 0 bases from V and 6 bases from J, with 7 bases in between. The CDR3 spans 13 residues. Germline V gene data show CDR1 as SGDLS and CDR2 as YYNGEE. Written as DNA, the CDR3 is TGTGCCAGCAGCGTAGCTAACTTCAATGAGCAGTTCTTC. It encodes CASSVANFNEQFF.

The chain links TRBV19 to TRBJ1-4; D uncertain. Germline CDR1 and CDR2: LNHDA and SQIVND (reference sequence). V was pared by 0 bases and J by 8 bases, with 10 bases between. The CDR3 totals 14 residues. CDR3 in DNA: TGTGCCAGTAGTATAGACATTAACCGGGAAAAACTGTTTTTT. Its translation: CASSIDINREKLFF. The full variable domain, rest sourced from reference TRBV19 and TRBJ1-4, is DGGITQSPKYLFRKEGQNVTLSCEQNLNHDAMYWYRQDPGQGLRLIYYSQIVNDFQKGDIAEGYSVSREKKESFPLTVTSAQKNPTAFYLCASSIDINREKLFFGSGTQLSVL.

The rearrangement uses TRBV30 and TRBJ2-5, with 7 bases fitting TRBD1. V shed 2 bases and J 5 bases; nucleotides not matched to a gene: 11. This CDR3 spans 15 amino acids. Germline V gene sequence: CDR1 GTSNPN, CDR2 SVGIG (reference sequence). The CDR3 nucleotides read TGTGCCTGGAGTTTGACGAGGGGGCGGAGTGAGACCCAGTACTTC. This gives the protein CAWSLTRGRSETQYF.

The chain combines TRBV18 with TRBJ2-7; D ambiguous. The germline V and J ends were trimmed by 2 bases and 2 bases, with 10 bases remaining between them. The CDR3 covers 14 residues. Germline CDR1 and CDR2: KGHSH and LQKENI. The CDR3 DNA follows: TGTGCCAGCTCACCAGAGTTTTGGACCTACGAGCAGTACTTC. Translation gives CASSPEFWTYEQYF.

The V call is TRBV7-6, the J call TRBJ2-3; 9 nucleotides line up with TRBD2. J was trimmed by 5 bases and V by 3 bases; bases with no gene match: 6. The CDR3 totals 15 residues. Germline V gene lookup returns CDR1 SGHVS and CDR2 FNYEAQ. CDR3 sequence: CASSLMRGGGDTQYF. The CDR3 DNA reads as TGTGCCAGCAGCTTGATGCGGGGGGGCGGAGATACGCAGTATTTT.

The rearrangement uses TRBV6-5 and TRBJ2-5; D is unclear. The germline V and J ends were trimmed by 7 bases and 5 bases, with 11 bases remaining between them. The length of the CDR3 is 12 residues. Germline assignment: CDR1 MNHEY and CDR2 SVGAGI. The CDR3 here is CASTTSGETQYF. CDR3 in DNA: TGTGCCAGCACCACCTCCGGGGAGACCCAGTACTTC.

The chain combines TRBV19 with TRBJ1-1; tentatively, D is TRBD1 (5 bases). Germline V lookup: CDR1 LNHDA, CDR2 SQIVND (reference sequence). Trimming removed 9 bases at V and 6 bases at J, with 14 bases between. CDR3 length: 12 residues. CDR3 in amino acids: CASTWGGAEAFF. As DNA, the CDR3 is TGTGCCAGCACATGGGGGGGTGCTGAAGCTTTCTTT.

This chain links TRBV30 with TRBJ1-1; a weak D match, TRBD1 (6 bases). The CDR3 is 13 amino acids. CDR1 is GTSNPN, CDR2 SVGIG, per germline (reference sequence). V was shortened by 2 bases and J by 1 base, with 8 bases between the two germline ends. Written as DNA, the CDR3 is TGTGCCTGGAGTAGGGACAAGAACACTGAAGCTTTCTTT. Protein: CAWSRDKNTEAFF.

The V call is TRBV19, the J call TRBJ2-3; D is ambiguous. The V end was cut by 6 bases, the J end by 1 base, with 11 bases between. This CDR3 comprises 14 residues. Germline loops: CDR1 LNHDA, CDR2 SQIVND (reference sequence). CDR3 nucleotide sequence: TGTGCCAGTAGGAGTGTAATCGGCACAGATACGCAGTATTTT. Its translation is CASRSVIGTDTQYF.

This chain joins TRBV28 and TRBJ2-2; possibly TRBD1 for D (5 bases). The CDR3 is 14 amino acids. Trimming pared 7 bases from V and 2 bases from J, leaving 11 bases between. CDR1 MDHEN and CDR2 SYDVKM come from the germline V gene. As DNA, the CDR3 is TGTGCCAGCAACCCCGACAGCAACACCGGGGAGCTGTTTTTT. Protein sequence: CASNPDSNTGELFF.

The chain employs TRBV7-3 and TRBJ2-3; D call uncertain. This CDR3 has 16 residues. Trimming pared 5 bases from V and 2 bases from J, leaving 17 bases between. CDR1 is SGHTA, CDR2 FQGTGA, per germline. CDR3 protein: CASSPSGSGPTDTQYF. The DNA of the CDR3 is TGTGCCAGCAGCCCGTCCGGCAGTGGGCCCACAGATACGCAGTATTTT.

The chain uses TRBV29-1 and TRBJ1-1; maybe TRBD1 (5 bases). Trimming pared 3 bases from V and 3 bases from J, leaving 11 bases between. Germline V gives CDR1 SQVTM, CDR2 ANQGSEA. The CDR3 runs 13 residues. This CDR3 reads CSVEAQTDTEAFF. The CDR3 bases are TGCAGCGTTGAGGCGCAGACAGACACTGAAGCTTTCTTT.